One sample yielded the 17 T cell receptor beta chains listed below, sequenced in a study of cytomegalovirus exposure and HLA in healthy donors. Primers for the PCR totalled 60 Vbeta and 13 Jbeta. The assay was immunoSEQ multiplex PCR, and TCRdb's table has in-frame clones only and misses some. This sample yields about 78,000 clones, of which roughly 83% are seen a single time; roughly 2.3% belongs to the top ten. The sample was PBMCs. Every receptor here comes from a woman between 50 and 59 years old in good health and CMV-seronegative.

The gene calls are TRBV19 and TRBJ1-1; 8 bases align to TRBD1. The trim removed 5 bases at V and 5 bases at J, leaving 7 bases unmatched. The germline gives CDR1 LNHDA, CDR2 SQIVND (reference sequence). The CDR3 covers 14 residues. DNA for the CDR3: TGTGCCAGTAGTGCCAGACAGGGGCTAACTGAAGCTTTCTTT. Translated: CASSARQGLTEAFF.

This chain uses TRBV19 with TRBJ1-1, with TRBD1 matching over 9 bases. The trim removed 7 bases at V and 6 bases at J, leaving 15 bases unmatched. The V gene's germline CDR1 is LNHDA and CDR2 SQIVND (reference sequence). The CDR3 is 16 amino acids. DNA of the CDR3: TGTGCCAGTAACGACCTGCTGGGACAGGGAGTCGCTGAAGCTTTCTTT. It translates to CASNDLLGQGVAEAFF.

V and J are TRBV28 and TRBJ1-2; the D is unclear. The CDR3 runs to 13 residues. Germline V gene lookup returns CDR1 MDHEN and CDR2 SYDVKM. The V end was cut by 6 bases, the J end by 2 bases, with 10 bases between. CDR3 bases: TGTGCCAGCAGGATACCGGGGAACTATGGCTACACCTTC. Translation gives CASRIPGNYGYTF.

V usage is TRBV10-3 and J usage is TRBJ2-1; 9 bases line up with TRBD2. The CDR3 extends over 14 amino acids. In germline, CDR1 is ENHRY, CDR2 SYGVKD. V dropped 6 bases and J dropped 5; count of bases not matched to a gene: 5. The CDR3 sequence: CAISGLAQNNEQFF. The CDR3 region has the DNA TGTGCCATCAGCGGACTAGCGCAGAACAATGAGCAGTTCTTC.

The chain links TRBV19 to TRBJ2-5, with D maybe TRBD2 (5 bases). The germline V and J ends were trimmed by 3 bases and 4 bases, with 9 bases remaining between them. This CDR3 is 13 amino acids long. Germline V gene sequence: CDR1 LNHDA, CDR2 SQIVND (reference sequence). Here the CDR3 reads CASSISASETQYF. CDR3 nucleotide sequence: TGTGCCAGTAGTATTAGCGCCTCAGAGACCCAGTACTTC.

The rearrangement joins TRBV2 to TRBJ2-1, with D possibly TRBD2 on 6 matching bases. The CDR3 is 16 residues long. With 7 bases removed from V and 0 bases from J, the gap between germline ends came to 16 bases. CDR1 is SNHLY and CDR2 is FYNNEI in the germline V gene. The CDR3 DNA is TGTGCCAGCAATCAGGCGGGGCTAGGCTCCTACAATGAGCAGTTCTTC. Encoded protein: CASNQAGLGSYNEQFF.

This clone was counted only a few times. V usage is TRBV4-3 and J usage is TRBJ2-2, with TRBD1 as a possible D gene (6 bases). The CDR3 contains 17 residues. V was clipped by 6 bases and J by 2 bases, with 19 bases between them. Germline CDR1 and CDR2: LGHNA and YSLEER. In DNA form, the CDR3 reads TGCGCCAGCAGTCCGGGACACATTATACCAAACACCGGGGAGCTGTTTTTT. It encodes CASSPGHIIPNTGELFF.

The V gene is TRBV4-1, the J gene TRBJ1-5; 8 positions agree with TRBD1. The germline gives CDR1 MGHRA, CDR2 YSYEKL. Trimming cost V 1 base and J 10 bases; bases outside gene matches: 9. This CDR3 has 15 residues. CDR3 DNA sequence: TGCGCCAGCAGCCAAGTAGGACAGGGTGGTGGACCCCAGCATTTT. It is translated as CASSQVGQGGGPQHF.

The DNA for the CDR3 is TGTGCCAGCAGCGCCGGACAGAGCTCCTACAATGAGCAGTTCTTC. Amino acids: CASSAGQSSYNEQFF. The chain carries TRBV7-3 and TRBJ2-1; tentatively, D is TRBD1 (6 bases). Germline V gene sequence: CDR1 SGHTA, CDR2 FQGTGA. The V and J ends lost 5 bases and 0 bases respectively, with 11 bases between them. The CDR3 totals 15 residues.

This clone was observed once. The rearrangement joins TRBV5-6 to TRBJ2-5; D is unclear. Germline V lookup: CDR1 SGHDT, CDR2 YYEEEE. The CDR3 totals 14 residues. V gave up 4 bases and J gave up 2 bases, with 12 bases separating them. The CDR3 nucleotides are TGTGCCAGCAGCCGTCGACACTTACAAGAGACCCAGTACTTC. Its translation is CASSRRHLQETQYF.

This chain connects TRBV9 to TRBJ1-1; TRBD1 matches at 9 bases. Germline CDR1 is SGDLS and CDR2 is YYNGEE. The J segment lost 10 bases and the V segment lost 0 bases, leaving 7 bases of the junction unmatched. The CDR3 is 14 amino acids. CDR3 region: CASSVDGTGPRAFF. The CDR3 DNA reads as TGTGCCAGCAGCGTAGATGGGACAGGGCCGCGAGCTTTCTTT.

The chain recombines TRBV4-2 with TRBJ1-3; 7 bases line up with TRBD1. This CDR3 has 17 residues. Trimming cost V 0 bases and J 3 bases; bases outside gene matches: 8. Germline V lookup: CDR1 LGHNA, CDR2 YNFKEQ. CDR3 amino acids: CASSQDSRGQIGNTIYF. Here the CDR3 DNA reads TGTGCCAGCAGCCAAGATTCCAGGGGACAGATTGGAAACACCATATATTTT.

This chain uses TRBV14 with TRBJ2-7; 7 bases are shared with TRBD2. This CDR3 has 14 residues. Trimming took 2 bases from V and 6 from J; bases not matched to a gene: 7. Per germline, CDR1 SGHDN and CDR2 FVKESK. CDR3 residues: CASSQSGRGSEQYV. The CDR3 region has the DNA TGTGCCAGCAGCCAATCAGGGCGGGGGTCCGAGCAGTACGTC.

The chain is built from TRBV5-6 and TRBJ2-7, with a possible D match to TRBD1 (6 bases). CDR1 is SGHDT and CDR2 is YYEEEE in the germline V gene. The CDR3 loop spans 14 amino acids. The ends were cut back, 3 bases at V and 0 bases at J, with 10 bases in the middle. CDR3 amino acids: CASSSPTGSYEQYF. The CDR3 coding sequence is TGTGCCAGCAGCTCGCCGACAGGCTCCTACGAGCAGTACTTC.

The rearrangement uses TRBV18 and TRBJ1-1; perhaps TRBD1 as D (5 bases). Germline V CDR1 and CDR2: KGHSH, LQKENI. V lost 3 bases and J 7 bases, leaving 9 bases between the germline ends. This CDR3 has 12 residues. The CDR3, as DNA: TGTGCCAGCTCACCGACGACAGTTGAAGCTTTCTTT. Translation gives CASSPTTVEAFF.

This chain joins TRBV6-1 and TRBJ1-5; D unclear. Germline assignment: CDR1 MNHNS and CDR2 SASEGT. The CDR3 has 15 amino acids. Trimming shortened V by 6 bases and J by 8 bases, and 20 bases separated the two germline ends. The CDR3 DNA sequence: TGTGCCAGCAGGGCAGGCAGGCCGGGGTTTGAGCCCCAGCATTTT. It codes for CASRAGRPGFEPQHF.

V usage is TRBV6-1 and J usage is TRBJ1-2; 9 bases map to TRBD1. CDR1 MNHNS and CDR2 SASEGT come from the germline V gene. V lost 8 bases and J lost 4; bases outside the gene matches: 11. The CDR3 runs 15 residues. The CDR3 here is CASGPGTGTFYGYTF. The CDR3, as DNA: TGTGCCAGCGGGCCCGGGACAGGGACCTTCTATGGCTACACCTTC.